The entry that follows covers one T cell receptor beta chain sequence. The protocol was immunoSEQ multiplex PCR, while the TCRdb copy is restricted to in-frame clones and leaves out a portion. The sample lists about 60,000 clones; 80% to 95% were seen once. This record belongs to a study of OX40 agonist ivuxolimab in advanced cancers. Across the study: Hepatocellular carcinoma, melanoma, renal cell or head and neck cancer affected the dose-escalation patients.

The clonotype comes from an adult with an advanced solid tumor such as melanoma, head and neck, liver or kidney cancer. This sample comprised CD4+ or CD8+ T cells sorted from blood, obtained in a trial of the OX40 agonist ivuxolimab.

The CDR3 protein is CASSARLAGGPGANVLTF. The CDR3 DNA reads TGTGCCAGCAGCGCCAGACTAGCGGGAGGGCCAGGGGCCAACGTCCTGACTTTC. The V gene is TRBV9, the J gene TRBJ2-6; 14 nucleotides align to TRBD2. Germline values: CDR1 SGDLS, CDR2 YYNGEE. Germline trimming cut 3 bases from V and 4 bases from J; bases unmatched to any gene: 6. This CDR3 contains 18 residues.